This passage covers 13 T cell receptor beta chains from one sample sequenced in a study of T cells in Graves' hyperthyroidism and ophthalmopathy. Template material for amplifying TCR beta CDR3 regions consisted of RNA transcripts. A first-round RT-PCR of the TCR CDR3 used the HTBI primer set. TCRdb ran MiXCR on the multiplex PCR reads and lists one entry per CDR3 protein. This table holds more than 600,000 distinct CDR3 sequences, 16% found once. Input material: blood. Receptors were obtained from a man aged 18 to 30 with Graves' hyperthyroidism.

In its sample, this clonotype was seen many times. This chain uses TRBV7-9 with TRBJ2-5; perhaps TRBD2 as D (6 bases). Per the germline V gene, CDR1 is SEHNR and CDR2 is FQNEAQ (reference sequence). The V gene lost 5 bases and the J gene lost 4 bases, with 11 bases spanning the gap. The CDR3 consists of 13 residues. CDR3 nucleotide sequence: TGTGCCAGCAGCAACCCGGGGGTAGAGACCCAGTACTTC. Translation gives CASSNPGVETQYF. The variable domain in full, with the rest retrieved from reference TRBV7-9 and TRBJ2-5, is DTGVSQNPRHKITKRGQNVTFRCDPISEHNRLYWYRQTLGQGPEFLTYFQNEAQLEKSRLLSDRFSAERPKGSFSTLEIQRTEQGDSAMYLCASSNPGVETQYFGPGTRLLVL.

There are many counts of this clonotype. V is TRBV28 and J is TRBJ2-3; either TRBD1 or TRBD2 may supply D (6 bases each). The CDR3 runs 15 residues. V lost 1 base to trimming and J lost 1 base, with 9 bases between them. Per the germline V gene, CDR1 is MDHEN and CDR2 is SYDVKM. CDR3 loop: CASSLFRGRTDTQYF. Here the CDR3 DNA reads TGTGCCAGCAGTTTATTCCGGGGGCGCACAGATACGCAGTATTTT.

There are a few counts of this clonotype. The V and J genes are TRBV20-1 and TRBJ2-2; TRBD2 matches at 11 bases. Germline CDR1 reads DFQATT; CDR2 reads SNEGSKA (reference sequence). CDR3 size: 14 residues. V lost 6 bases, J lost 5 bases, and 5 bases stayed unmatched. This CDR3 is CSAQTSGITGELFF. For the CDR3, the DNA is TGCAGTGCACAGACTAGCGGGATTACCGGGGAGCTGTTTTTT.

This clonotype came up many times. V usage is TRBV20-1 and J usage is TRBJ2-1; D is ambiguous. V shed 6 bases and J shed 6 bases, with 9 bases lying between them. This CDR3 spans 11 amino acids. In germline, CDR1 is DFQATT, CDR2 SNEGSKA (reference sequence). The CDR3 bases are TGCAGTGCACTCAGTCGCAATGAGCAGTTCTTC. This encodes CSALSRNEQFF.

This clonotype was seen a handful of times. This chain joins TRBV6-1 and TRBJ1-2; D call uncertain. The CDR3 sequence is 13 residues long. V was shortened by 5 bases and J by 7 bases, with 14 bases between the two germline ends. Germline lookup yields CDR1 MNHNS and CDR2 SASEGT. CDR3 sequence (DNA): TGTGCCAGCAGTCCCTCTTTATTGGGTGGCTACACCTTC. It specifies CASSPSLLGGYTF.

Only a few counts were recorded for this clonotype. The chain couples TRBV6-2 or TRBV6-3 to TRBJ2-7; TRBD2 might be the D (6 bases). The CDR3 has 17 amino acids. Germline loops: CDR1 MNHEY, CDR2 SVGEGT. Trimming removed 6 bases at V and 3 bases at J, with 24 bases between. In nucleotides, the CDR3 is TGTGCCAGCAGATCCCCGGGTTGGCGCGGGGCGAACTACGAGCAGTACTTC. It codes for CASRSPGWRGANYEQYF.

V gene TRBV20-1 combines with J gene TRBJ1-5; 8 nucleotides agree with TRBD1. The CDR3 consists of 14 residues. V shed 5 bases, J shed 4 bases, and the junction held 7 bases outside the gene matches. The V gene's germline CDR1 is DFQATT and CDR2 SNEGSKA (reference sequence). The CDR3 DNA is TGCAGTGCTTCGCAGGGGGCTGGGAATCAGCCCCAGCATTTT. It codes for CSASQGAGNQPQHF.

The V call is TRBV20-1, the J call TRBJ2-1; TRBD2 matches 7 bases. This CDR3 has 16 amino acids. V lost 3 bases and J lost 2; bases outside the gene matches: 10. CDR1 DFQATT and CDR2 SNEGSKA come from the germline V gene (reference sequence). The CDR3 DNA follows: TGCAGTGCTAGTCTTCCCGGGACTAACACCTACAATGAGCAGTTCTTC. Residues: CSASLPGTNTYNEQFF.

This clonotype was counted many times. V gene TRBV12-3 or TRBV12-4 combines with J gene TRBJ2-5, with 8 bases matching TRBD2. The CDR3 length is 15 residues. V lost 7 bases, J lost 0 bases, and 7 bases stayed unmatched. This chain's CDR3 is CASTSGGSYQETQYF. In DNA, the CDR3 is TGTGCCAGCACCTCGGGGGGGTCCTACCAAGAGACCCAGTACTTC.

Details on this clonotype: A much bigger clone sits one base away, suggesting this may be a read error. V usage is TRBV6-1 and J usage is TRBJ2-1; 8 nucleotides line up with TRBD1. Trimming took 8 bases from V and 4 from J; bases not matched to a gene: 4. CDR1 is MNHNS, CDR2 SASEGT, per germline. The CDR3 runs to 13 residues. In DNA, the CDR3 is TGTGCCAGCGGGGACAGGAATTACAATGAGCAGTTCTTC. Amino acids: CASGDRNYNEQFF.

This clonotype has at least ten counts. The chain combines TRBV18 with TRBJ2-3, with 8 bases fitting TRBD1. In germline, CDR1 is KGHSH, CDR2 LQKENI. The V segment lost 1 base and the J segment 3 bases; nucleotides outside the gene matches: 6. The CDR3 is 16 amino acids. The CDR3, as DNA: TGTGCCAGCTCACCACTATCAGGGGGCGGTACAGATACGCAGTATTTT. This translates into CASSPLSGGGTDTQYF.

The chain links TRBV12-3 or TRBV12-4 to TRBJ1-5; D perhaps matches TRBD1 (6 bases). V was clipped by 6 bases and J by 1 base, with 16 bases between them. This CDR3 is built from 16 residues. The CDR3 DNA reads as TGTGCCAGCAGAAGGGGGGGAATAGGGAGCAATCAGCCCCAGCATTTT. This codes for CASRRGGIGSNQPQHF.

This clonotype was counted many times. The chain is built from TRBV18 and TRBJ2-7, with TRBD1 matching over 7 bases. This CDR3 spans 16 amino acids. With 4 bases clipped from V and 0 bases from J, the junction kept 9 bases outside the gene matches. Germline V CDR1 and CDR2: KGHSH, LQKENI. CDR3 nucleotides: TGTGCCAGCTCACGAGGGGGACAGCACTCCTCCTACGAGCAGTACTTC. It is translated as CASSRGGQHSSYEQYF.